These 21 T cell receptor beta chains were sequenced from one sample in a study of blood T cell repertoires in COVID-19. Method: immunoSEQ multiplex PCR; TCRdb's copy keeps in-frame clones and lacks some. This table has 23,000 or so clones, 86% appearing once. The sample was peripheral blood. Receptors originate from a human donor with active COVID-19. The donor label of this sample is uncertain.

The chain has TRBV6-2 or TRBV6-3 and TRBJ2-3; 9 bases align to TRBD2. The CDR3 length is 16 residues. The V and J ends lost 6 bases and 3 bases, in that order; junction bases with no gene match: 10. In germline, CDR1 is MNHEY, CDR2 SVGEGT. The CDR3 DNA reads TGTGCCAGCAGCCCGGCGGGGGGGCAGAGGACAGATACGCAGTATTTT. Protein: CASSPAGGQRTDTQYF.

This sequence joins TRBV10-3 and TRBJ2-7, with 9 bases aligning to TRBD1. This CDR3 comprises 15 residues. The trim removed 6 bases at V and 1 base at J, leaving 7 bases unmatched. Per the germline V gene, CDR1 is ENHRY and CDR2 is SYGVKD. The CDR3 reads CAIRGDRVESYEQYF. DNA for the CDR3: TGTGCCATCAGGGGGGACAGGGTTGAGTCCTACGAGCAGTACTTC.

The V gene is TRBV5-1, the J gene TRBJ1-2; D perhaps matches TRBD1 (5 bases). Trimming shortened V by 4 bases and J by 1 base, and 8 bases separated the two germline ends. Germline V gene data show CDR1 as SGHRS and CDR2 as YFSETQ. This CDR3 has 13 residues. In DNA, the CDR3 is TGCGCCAGCAGCCACAGGATTAACTATGGCTACACCTTC. It codes for CASSHRINYGYTF. The full variable domain, its missing parts supplied by reference TRBV5-1 and TRBJ1-2, is KAGVTQTPRYLIKTRGQQVTLSCSPISGHRSVSWYQQTPGQGLQFLFEYFSETQRNKGNFPGRFSGRQFSNSRSEMNVSTLELGDSALYLCASSHRINYGYTFGSGTRLTVV.

The chain employs TRBV2 and TRBJ2-5, with 10 bases matching TRBD2. The V gene end was trimmed by 8 bases and the J gene end by 5 bases; junction bases not matched to a gene: 8. This CDR3 is built from 14 residues. Germline V gene sequence: CDR1 SNHLY, CDR2 FYNNEI. DNA of the CDR3: TGTGCCAGCGGAGCGGGAGGGCCGGAGGAGACCCAGTACTTC. Its translation: CASGAGGPEETQYF. Using reference TRBV2 and TRBJ2-5 for the parts outside the CDR3, the full variable domain is EPEVTQTPSHQVTQMGQEVILRCVPISNHLYFYWYRQILGQKVEFLVSFYNNEISEKSEIFDDQFSVERPDGSNFTLKIRSTKLEDSAMYFCASGAGGPEETQYFGPGTRLLVL.

V and J are TRBV4-2 and TRBJ2-2; 9 bases are a match to TRBD1. J gave up 6 bases and V 4 bases, and 12 bases lay outside the gene matches. The CDR3 is made up of 17 amino acids. The germline V gene encodes CDR1 LGHNA and CDR2 YNFKEQ. The CDR3 DNA reads TGTGCCAGCAGCCCCCGACGCCGGACAGGGGAGGCCGGGGAGCTGTTTTTT. This translates into CASSPRRRTGEAGELFF.

The V gene is TRBV28, the J gene TRBJ1-6, with a possible D match to TRBD1 (5 bases). This CDR3 is 16 amino acids long. V was cut by 3 bases and J by 9 bases, with 18 bases left in between. Per germline, CDR1 MDHEN and CDR2 SYDVKM. The CDR3 is CASSFRGDRDGSPLHF. DNA for the CDR3: TGTGCCAGCAGTTTCCGCGGGGACCGAGACGGTTCACCCCTCCACTTT.

The V gene is TRBV3-1 (or the pseudogene TRBV3-2), the J gene TRBJ1-2; possibly TRBD1 for D (5 bases). With 4 bases removed from V and 2 bases from J, the gap between germline ends came to 17 bases. The CDR3 totals 16 residues. The V gene's germline CDR1 is LGHDT and CDR2 YNNKEL (reference sequence). The DNA of the CDR3 is TGTGCCAGCAGCCCATCCGTTGGGGCCGCCAACTATGGCTACACCTTC. It yields the protein CASSPSVGAANYGYTF.

The V and J genes are TRBV4-2 and TRBJ2-7, with 14 nucleotides matching TRBD2. The V segment lost 3 bases and the J segment 2 bases; nucleotides outside the gene matches: 3. The CDR3 consists of 16 residues. Germline lookup yields CDR1 LGHNA and CDR2 YNFKEQ. The CDR3 is CASSQPTSGGAYEQYF. DNA for the CDR3: TGTGCCAGCAGCCAGCCGACTAGCGGGGGGGCCTACGAGCAGTACTTC.

The chain recombines TRBV6-5 with TRBJ1-2; TRBD1 matches at 8 bases. Germline CDR1 reads MNHEY; CDR2 reads SVGAGI. The CDR3 is 14 residues long. V was pared by 6 bases and J by 4 bases, with 7 bases of the junction left unmatched. In DNA form, the CDR3 reads TGTGCCAGCAGGGGGCACAGGGGGACCTATGGCTACACCTTC. Protein sequence: CASRGHRGTYGYTF.

The chain links TRBV5-4 to TRBJ1-6; D perhaps matches TRBD1 (5 bases). V was pared by 0 bases and J by 7 bases, with 17 bases between. The CDR3 has 17 amino acids. Germline lookup yields CDR1 SGHNT and CDR2 YYREEE (reference sequence). The CDR3 here is CASSLARGFTRNSPLHF. CDR3 bases: TGTGCCAGCAGCTTGGCCCGGGGGTTCACCCGAAATTCACCCCTCCACTTT.

This chain uses TRBV4-3 with TRBJ2-1, with D perhaps matching TRBD1 (7 bases). Germline CDR1 LGHNA, CDR2 YSLEER. The germline V and J ends were trimmed by 4 bases and 8 bases, with 21 bases remaining between them. This CDR3 has 16 amino acids. The chain's CDR3 is CASSPRGTANGDEQFF. In nucleotides, the CDR3 is TGCGCCAGCAGCCCCCGCGGGACAGCCAACGGGGATGAGCAGTTCTTC.

V is TRBV7-8 and J is TRBJ1-2, with 9 bases lining up with TRBD1. The length of the CDR3 is 14 residues. Germline lookup yields CDR1 SGHVS and CDR2 FQNEAQ. V gave up 5 bases and J gave up 2 bases; unmatched junction bases: 3. CDR3 protein: CASSPGQGNYGYTF. The CDR3 region has the DNA TGTGCCAGCAGCCCAGGACAGGGGAACTATGGCTACACCTTC.

The chain uses TRBV6-9 and TRBJ2-7; 7 bases agree with TRBD1. V was clipped by 5 bases and J by 2 bases; unmatched bases: 12. Germline CDR1 reads MNHGY; CDR2 reads SVAAGI. The CDR3 is 16 residues long. CDR3 amino acids: CASSGDRRGDTYEQYF. The CDR3, as DNA: TGTGCCAGCAGTGGGGACAGAAGGGGCGACACCTACGAGCAGTACTTC.

This clone occurred a few times. The chain uses TRBV11-3 and TRBJ2-5; 12 bases align to TRBD2. Germline V gene data show CDR1 as SGHNT and CDR2 as YENEEA. V was pared by 5 bases and J by 4 bases, with 5 bases of the junction left unmatched. The CDR3 contains 15 residues. The chain's CDR3 is CASSPSSGGGETQYF. CDR3 bases: TGTGCCAGCAGCCCGTCTAGCGGGGGGGGAGAGACCCAGTACTTC.

The chain is built from TRBV5-6 and TRBJ2-3; no clear D gene. Trimming took 1 base from V and 0 from J, leaving 12 bases between them. CDR1 SGHDT and CDR2 YYEEEE come from the germline V gene. This CDR3 comprises 16 residues. CDR3 residues: CASSLMGVSSTDTQYF. CDR3 bases: TGTGCCAGCAGCTTGATGGGCGTCTCTAGCACAGATACGCAGTATTTT.

By frequency in the sample, this clone is medium-sized. This rearrangement joins TRBV4-1 to TRBJ2-3, with TRBD1 as a possible D gene (6 bases). Germline CDR1 is MGHRA and CDR2 is YSYEKL. V dropped 0 bases and J dropped 3 bases, with 13 bases sitting between them. The CDR3 is made up of 16 amino acids. In DNA, the CDR3 is TGCGCCAGCAGCCAAGATGCTGGCAGGGGTACAGATACGCAGTATTTT. Its translation is CASSQDAGRGTDTQYF.

The V and J genes are TRBV28 and TRBJ2-7, with 9 positions matching TRBD2. The CDR3 sequence is 15 residues long. J gave up 0 bases and V 2 bases, and 2 bases lay outside the gene matches. The germline V gene encodes CDR1 MDHEN and CDR2 SYDVKM. CDR3 residues: CASSLASGASYEQYF. For the CDR3, the DNA is TGTGCCAGCAGTTTAGCTAGCGGGGCCTCCTACGAGCAGTACTTC.

The chain combines TRBV18 with TRBJ2-5, with 11 positions matching TRBD2. V gave up 3 bases and J gave up 3 bases; unmatched junction bases: 3. The CDR3 is 15 amino acids. Germline V gene sequence: CDR1 KGHSH, CDR2 LQKENI. In DNA, the CDR3 is TGTGCCAGCTCACCGGAACTAGCGGGAGAAGAGACCCAGTACTTC. This gives the protein CASSPELAGEETQYF.

This chain joins TRBV7-9 and TRBJ1-5; TRBD1 agrees at 7 bases. Germline V gene data show CDR1 as SEHNR and CDR2 as FQNEAQ (reference sequence). The CDR3 sequence is 14 residues long. V lost 3 bases, J lost 6 bases, and 5 bases stayed unmatched. The CDR3 loop is CASSFRGEAQPQHF. For the CDR3, the DNA is TGTGCCAGCAGCTTCAGGGGGGAGGCTCAGCCCCAGCATTTT.

The rearrangement uses TRBV7-9 and TRBJ1-2, with TRBD1 matching over 7 bases. In germline, CDR1 is SEHNR, CDR2 FQNEAQ (reference sequence). Trimming cost V 11 bases and J 0 bases; bases outside gene matches: 21. This CDR3 comprises 18 residues. The CDR3 spells CAFSHFRDRLESNYGYTF. DNA for the CDR3: TGTGCCTTCTCGCATTTCCGGGACAGACTTGAGTCTAACTATGGCTACACCTTC.

The chain employs TRBV6-2 or TRBV6-3 and TRBJ2-7, with 7 positions matching TRBD1. V trimming: 6 bases; J trimming: 6 bases; junction bases outside the gene matches: 5. The CDR3 sequence is 12 residues long. Germline CDR1 reads MNHEY; CDR2 reads SVGEGT. The CDR3 nucleotides are TGTGCCAGCAGCAACCGACAGGGCGAGCAGTACTTC. This gives the protein CASSNRQGEQYF.